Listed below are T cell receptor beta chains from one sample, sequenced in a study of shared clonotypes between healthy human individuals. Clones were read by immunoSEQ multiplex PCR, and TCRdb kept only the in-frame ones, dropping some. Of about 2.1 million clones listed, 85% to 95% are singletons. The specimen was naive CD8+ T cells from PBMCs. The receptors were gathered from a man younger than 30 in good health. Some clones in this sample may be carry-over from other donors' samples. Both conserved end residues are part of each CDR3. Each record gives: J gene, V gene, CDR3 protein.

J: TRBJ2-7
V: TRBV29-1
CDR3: CSVGRGDSYEQYF

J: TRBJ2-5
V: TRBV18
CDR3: CASSPGLAVLNGETQYF

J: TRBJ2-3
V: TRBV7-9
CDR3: CASSWGSHPDTQYF

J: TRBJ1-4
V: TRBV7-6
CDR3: CASSFPGDNEKLFF

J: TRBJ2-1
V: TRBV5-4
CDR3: CASSLSVFGGRINEQFF

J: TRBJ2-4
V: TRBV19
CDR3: CASSILRGQGEAKNIQYF

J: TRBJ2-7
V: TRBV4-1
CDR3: CASSLRDGGTTYEQYF

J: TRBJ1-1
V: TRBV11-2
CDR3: CASSFDSGTGWSAFF

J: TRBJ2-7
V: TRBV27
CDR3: CASSFSGAYEQYF

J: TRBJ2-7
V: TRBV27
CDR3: CASSSITIRGGSYEQYF

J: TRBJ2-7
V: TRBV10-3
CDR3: CAIRSETGSSREQYF

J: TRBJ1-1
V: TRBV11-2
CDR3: CASKFYGTYEAFF

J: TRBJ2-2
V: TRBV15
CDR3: CATRQSNTGELFF

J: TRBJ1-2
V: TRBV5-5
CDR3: CASSRDGYGYTF

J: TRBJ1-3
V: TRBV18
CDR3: CASSPGSGSGNTIYF

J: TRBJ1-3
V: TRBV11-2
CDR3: CASSSVLTDGNTIYF

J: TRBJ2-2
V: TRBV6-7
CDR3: CAITGQGATGELFF

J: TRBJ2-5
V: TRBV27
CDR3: CASSPRLAQGETQYF

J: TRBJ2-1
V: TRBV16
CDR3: CASSQSASGIYNEQFF

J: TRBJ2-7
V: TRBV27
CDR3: CASSLQRHSYEQYF

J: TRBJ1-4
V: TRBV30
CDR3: CAWRNTKGEKLFF

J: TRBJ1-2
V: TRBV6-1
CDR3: CASRETGTYGYTF

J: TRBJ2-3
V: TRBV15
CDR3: CATSRATSNTQYF

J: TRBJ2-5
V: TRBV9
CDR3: CASSVAASGGETQYF

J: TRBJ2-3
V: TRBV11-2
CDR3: CASSLVSDTQYF

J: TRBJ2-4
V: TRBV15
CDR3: CATSEAGEALIVKNIQYF

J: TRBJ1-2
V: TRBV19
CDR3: CATTHQVPAGMGYTF

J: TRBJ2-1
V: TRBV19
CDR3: CASSPNTLSPYNEQFF

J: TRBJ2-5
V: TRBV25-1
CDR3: CASTAGGQETQYF

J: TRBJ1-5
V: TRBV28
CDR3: CASSFRYSNQPQHF

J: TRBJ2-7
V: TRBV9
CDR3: CASSVGGRGYEQYF

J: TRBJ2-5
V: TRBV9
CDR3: CASSKGTQETQYF

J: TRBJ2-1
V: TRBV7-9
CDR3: CASSLAGTDLYNEQFF

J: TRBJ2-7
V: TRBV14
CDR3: CASSQDSTTHPYLEQYF

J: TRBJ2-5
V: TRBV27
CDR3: CASSGRIQETQYF

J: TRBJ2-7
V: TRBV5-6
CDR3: CASSTPRRSYEQYF

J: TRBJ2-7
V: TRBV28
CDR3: CATLGQGQIKGAYEQYF

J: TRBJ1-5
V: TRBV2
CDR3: CASSERETGLAQQPQHF

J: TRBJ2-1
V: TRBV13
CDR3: CASSTLTSGVYNEQFF